The TCR beta chain described here comes from a study of identical twins (dated by TCRdb to 2016 to 2017). In the study overall: TCR alpha and beta repertoires from monozygotic twins, unrelated adults of various ages and cord blood were deep-sequenced to test whether fetal clonotypes persist. Replicate twin experiments were performed at different times using different library preparation protocols to rule out contamination.

Library prep was done by 5' RACE. Sequencing was carried out with an Illumina HiSeq 2000. A universal primer binding site was introduced by template switching, and a unique molecular identifier was present in the final cDNA, enabling accurate counting of TCR cDNA molecules. Specific primers in the conserved constant-segment region were used to synthesize first-strand cDNA for TCR alpha and beta chains. To control for contamination, every cDNA library was double barcoded, receiving both a SMART-Mk sample barcode and Illumina barcodes. Two successive PCR steps introduced TruSeq adapter sequences along with Illumina sample barcodes. The TCR alpha and beta cDNA libraries were sequenced on the Illumina HiSeq platform using custom primers. The study's processing was this. Unique molecular identifiers were extracted from raw reads with MiGEC, and CDR3 positions were determined with MiXCR. Recombination models were inferred per individual with the repgenHMM and IGoR tools using an EM algorithm. The analysis of shared clonotypes was done with the tcR package in R, with sharing normalized by the product of cloneset sizes. Out-of-frame nonproductive sequences were analyzed to study raw recombination free of thymic and clonal selection effects. TCRdb applied fastp at Q25 and MiXCR to the public reads, then kept only in-frame beta chains. Entries that share a CDR3 protein sequence are merged under the most common genes and DNA. These V and J calls are TCRdb output, not the study's own analysis. Recorded for this sample are 1,800,000 or so distinct CDR3 sequences; less than 40% of them occurred a single time. Together, the top ten hold 0.25% to 0.3% of the sample.

Regarding this clonotype: What this receptor recognizes is not known. It has no much larger one-base neighbor in the sample; base qualities were not kept.

The paper as a whole reports these results and caveats: Because the same donors could not be followed over many years, conclusions were based on cross-sectional statistical analysis. Fewer insertions were carried by abundant cord blood beta clonotypes; a weaker similar trend was observed in young adult naive repertoires, while no such trend was observed in memory repertoires. Recombination models systematically underestimated out-of-frame TCR alpha sharing in monozygotic twins but agreed with sharing between unrelated individuals. In beta out-of-frame sequences, excess twin sharing was weaker, because having fewer shared sequences lowered the signal-to-noise ratio. Compared with coincidental sharing between unrelated individuals, out-of-frame TCR alpha sequences shared between twins had an excess of sequences with low generation probability. Zero-insertion analyses could be partly confounded by invariant T cells such as MAIT and iNKT, though diverse VJ usage argued against such confounding for most clonotypes.

The germline V gene specifies MDHEN as CDR1 and SYDVKM as CDR2. The V end loses 5 bases and the J end loses 0 bases, and a stretch of 13 bases separates them. From the cysteine through the phenylalanine, the CDR3 covers 15 amino acids. Only the CDR3 portion is preserved as DNA: 45 bases, with reading frame beginning at the first base. All donors were healthy Caucasians. Rearrangement joined TRBV28 to TRBJ1-1; a weak D assignment points to TRBD1 (5 bases agree). The clonotype comes from a newborn girl in good health. What was sequenced was cord blood. The nucleotides are TGTGCCAGCAGTCAACGAGGGACGGTGAACACTGAAGCTTTCTTT. The resulting protein is CASSQRGTVNTEAFF.